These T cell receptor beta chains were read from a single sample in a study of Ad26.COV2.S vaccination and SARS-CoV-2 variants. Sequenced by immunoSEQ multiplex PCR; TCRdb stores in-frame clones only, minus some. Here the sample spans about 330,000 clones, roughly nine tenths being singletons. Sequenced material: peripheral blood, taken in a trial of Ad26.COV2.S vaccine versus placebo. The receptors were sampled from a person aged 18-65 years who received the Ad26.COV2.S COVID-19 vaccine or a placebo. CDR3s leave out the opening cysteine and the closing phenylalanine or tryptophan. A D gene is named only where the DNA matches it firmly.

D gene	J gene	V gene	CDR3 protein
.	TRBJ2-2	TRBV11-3	ASTGVNTGELF
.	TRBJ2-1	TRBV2	ASSSGREQF
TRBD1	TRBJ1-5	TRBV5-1	ASSPGGGSVAQPQH
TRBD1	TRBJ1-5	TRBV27	ASSPGGPVGPQH
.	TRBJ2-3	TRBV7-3	ASSWDRFTDTQY
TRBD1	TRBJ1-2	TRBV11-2	ASSRDRDPPGDGYT
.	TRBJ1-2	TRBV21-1	ASNQGFNYGYT
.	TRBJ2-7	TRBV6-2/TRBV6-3	ASSYGITSYEQY
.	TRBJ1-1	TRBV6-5	ASNGGLGTEAF
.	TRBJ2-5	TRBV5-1	ASSFHYTQETQY
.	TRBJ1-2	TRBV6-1	ASSDFDSPYGYT
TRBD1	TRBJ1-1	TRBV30	ASDLAGQGSEAF
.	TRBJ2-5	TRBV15	ATSRRDLQETQY
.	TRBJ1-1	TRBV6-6	ASIPGRGNTEAF
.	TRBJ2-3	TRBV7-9	ASSSGMDTNTDTQY
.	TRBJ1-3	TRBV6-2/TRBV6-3	ASSDRIRQKGNTIY
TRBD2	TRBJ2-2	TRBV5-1	ASSFALAGALNTGELF
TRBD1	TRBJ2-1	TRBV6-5	ASRFTGGSNNEQF
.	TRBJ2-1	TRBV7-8	ASSESGAYNEQF
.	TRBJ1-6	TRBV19	ASSIPRFYYNGPLH
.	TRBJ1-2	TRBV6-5	ASSSNYGYT
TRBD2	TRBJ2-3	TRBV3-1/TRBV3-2	ASRSRGGTDTQY
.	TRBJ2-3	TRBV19	ASRSLWVGLNTDTQY
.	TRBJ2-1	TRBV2	ASRETGYNEQF
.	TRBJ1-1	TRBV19	ATAPRAMNTEAF
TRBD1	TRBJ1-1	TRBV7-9	ASSLDRGAEAF
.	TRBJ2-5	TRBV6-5	ASYGLQGGRETQY
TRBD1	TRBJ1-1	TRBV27	ASSSHPQDRGRVGTEAF
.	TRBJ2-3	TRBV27	ASSHSTDTQY
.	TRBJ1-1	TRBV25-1	ASSPRGNTEAF
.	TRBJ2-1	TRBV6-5	ASSFPGVYNEQF
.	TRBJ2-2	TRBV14	ASSQEPRTGELF
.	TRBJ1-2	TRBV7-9	ASTDLVEANYGYT
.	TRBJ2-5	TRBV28	ASSFGETQY
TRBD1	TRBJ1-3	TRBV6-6	ASRPGTEGGNTIY
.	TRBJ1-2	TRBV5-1	ASQTGLGGGYT
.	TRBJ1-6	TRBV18	ASSSDRSSYNSPLH
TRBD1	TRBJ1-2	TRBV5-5	ASSLGQGSRYGYT
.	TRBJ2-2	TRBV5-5	ASSLGEMNTGELF
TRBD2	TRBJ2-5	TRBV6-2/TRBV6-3	ASSYGASGGETQY
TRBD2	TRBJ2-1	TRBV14	ASSFRLAGINEQF
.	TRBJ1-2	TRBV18	ASSPWTEENYGYT
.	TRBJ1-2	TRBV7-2	ASSLWTENYGYT
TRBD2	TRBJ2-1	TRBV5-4	ASSLVSGSLAREF
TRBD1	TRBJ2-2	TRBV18	ASSPPTGTGEFGELF
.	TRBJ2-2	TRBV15	ATSQDRNTGELF
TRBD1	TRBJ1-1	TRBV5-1	ASSLVQGENTEAF
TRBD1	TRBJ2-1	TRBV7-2	ASSRTGGEQF
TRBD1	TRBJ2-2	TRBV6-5	ASTPPGQFSGELF
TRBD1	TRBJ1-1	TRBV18	ASSQGTVNTEAF
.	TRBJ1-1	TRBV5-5	ASSLYVNTEAF
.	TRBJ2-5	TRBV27	ASSALGGEWETQY
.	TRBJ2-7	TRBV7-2	ASSLTGRDEQY
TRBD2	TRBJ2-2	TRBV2	ASSERASGITGELF
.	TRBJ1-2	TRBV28	ASSSGQNYGYT
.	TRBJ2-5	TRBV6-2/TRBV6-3	ASSYLGERDQY
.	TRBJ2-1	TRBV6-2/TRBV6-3	ASSSTGLPGREQF
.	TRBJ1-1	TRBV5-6	ASSFLNTEAF
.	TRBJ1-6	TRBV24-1	ATSDSRSNSPLH
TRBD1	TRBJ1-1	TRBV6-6	ASSYSGQGAAEAF